This passage covers 18 T cell receptor beta chains from one sample sequenced in a study of blood T cell repertoires in COVID-19. TCRdb keeps only in-frame clones here, not all; method: immunoSEQ multiplex PCR. The table includes tens of thousands of clones, 78% detected once. Sequences were obtained from peripheral blood. Receptors were obtained from a human donor in a cohort sampled during active COVID-19.

The chain employs TRBV29-1 and TRBJ1-2; D gene ambiguous. Deletions cut 7 bases from V and 8 bases from J, with 17 bases between. This CDR3 contains 12 residues. Germline CDR1 reads SQVTM; CDR2 reads ANQGSEA. The CDR3 spells CSAGRLREGYTF. The CDR3 region has the DNA TGCAGCGCCGGTAGGCTTCGGGAGGGCTACACCTTC.

The chain has TRBV29-1 and TRBJ1-1; unclear D gene. This CDR3 contains 10 residues. Trimming cost V 7 bases and J 11 bases, with 14 bases left between them. Germline V gene lookup returns CDR1 SQVTM and CDR2 ANQGSEA. The CDR3 bases are TGCAGCGCCCGGGAGGGTTGGGCTTTCTTT. This translates into CSAREGWAFF. The full variable domain, rest sourced from reference TRBV29-1 and TRBJ1-1, is SAVISQKPSRDICQRGTSLTIQCQVDSQVTMMFWYRQQPGQSLTLIATANQGSEATYESGFVIDKFPISRPNLTFSTLTVSNMSPEDSSIYLCSAREGWAFFGQGTRLTVV.

The chain joins TRBV7-3 to TRBJ2-1, with 8 bases matching TRBD2. The V segment lost 5 bases and the J segment 4 bases; nucleotides outside the gene matches: 10. The CDR3 totals 16 residues. CDR1 and CDR2 from the germline V gene are SGHTA and FQGTGA. The CDR3 sequence is CASSPGWREVYNEQFF. The DNA for the CDR3 is TGTGCCAGCAGCCCCGGCTGGCGGGAGGTATACAATGAGCAGTTCTTC.

The chain carries TRBV27 and TRBJ1-4, with a tentative D call TRBD1 (6 bases). The ends were cut back, 2 bases at V and 8 bases at J, with 12 bases in the middle. Germline CDR1 reads MNHEY; CDR2 reads SMNVEV (reference sequence). The CDR3 contains 14 residues. This chain's CDR3 is CASSLNRVSEKLFF. The DNA of the CDR3 is TGTGCCAGCAGTTTAAACAGGGTCAGCGAAAAACTGTTTTTT.

The chain has TRBV2 and TRBJ1-2; no reliable D call. Germline V gives CDR1 SNHLY, CDR2 FYNNEI. Trimming shortened V by 5 bases and J by 5 bases, and 12 bases separated the two germline ends. This CDR3 spans 13 amino acids. The chain's CDR3 is CASSPSEKYGYTF. The CDR3 nucleotides read TGTGCCAGCAGTCCGTCGGAGAAGTATGGCTACACCTTC.

This clone was seen a single time. This chain connects TRBV18 to TRBJ2-1; no clear D gene. Germline-derived CDR1 and CDR2 are KGHSH and LQKENI. V gave up 3 bases and J gave up 0 bases, with 9 bases separating them. CDR3 length equals 15 residues. The chain's CDR3 is CASSPSLSSYNEQFF. The CDR3, as DNA: TGTGCCAGCTCACCGAGCTTGAGCTCCTACAATGAGCAGTTCTTC.

This sequence joins TRBV28 and TRBJ2-1; 8 bases agree with TRBD2. Trimming removed 3 bases from V and 10 bases from J; junction bases left unmatched: 5. The length of the CDR3 is 13 residues. Germline V lookup: CDR1 MDHEN, CDR2 SYDVKM. CDR3 sequence (DNA): TGTGCCAGCAGTTTGGGACTAGTATTAGAGCAGTTCTTC. Translated: CASSLGLVLEQFF. The variable domain in full, completed from reference TRBV28 and TRBJ2-1, reads DVKVTQSSRYLVKRTGEKVFLECVQDMDHENMFWYRQDPGLGLRLIYFSYDVKMKEKGDIPEGYSVSREKKERFSLILESASTNQTSMYLCASSLGLVLEQFFGPGTRLTVL.

The chain couples TRBV19 to TRBJ1-2; 9 positions agree with TRBD1. J was trimmed by 3 bases and V by 3 bases; bases with no gene match: 5. The germline V gene has CDR1 LNHDA and CDR2 SQIVND (reference sequence). CDR3 length: 15 residues. This CDR3 is CASSIEGTGHYGYTF. DNA of the CDR3: TGTGCCAGTAGTATTGAAGGGACAGGGCACTATGGCTACACCTTC.

The chain combines TRBV6-5 with TRBJ1-2, with TRBD1 matching 8 bases. The length of the CDR3 is 14 residues. V trimming: 3 bases; J trimming: 7 bases; junction bases outside the gene matches: 7. CDR1 is MNHEY and CDR2 is SVGAGI in the germline V gene. The CDR3 nucleotides are TGTGCCAGCAGTTATGGGCAGGGGGCGAGTGGCTACACCTTC. Translation gives CASSYGQGASGYTF.

The chain links TRBV6-1 to TRBJ1-5; D gene ambiguous. Germline lookup yields CDR1 MNHNS and CDR2 SASEGT. The CDR3 extends over 13 amino acids. V was clipped by 2 bases and J by 7 bases, with 9 bases between them. DNA for the CDR3: TGTGCCAGCAGTGAACTTCCGGGGCAGCCCCAGCATTTT. Translated, it gives CASSELPGQPQHF.

The gene calls are TRBV10-3 and TRBJ2-2, with 7 bases fitting TRBD2. This CDR3 spans 14 amino acids. The germline V gene encodes CDR1 ENHRY and CDR2 SYGVKD. Trimming cost V 11 bases and J 3 bases; bases outside gene matches: 9. CDR3 sequence (DNA): TGTGCCGCCCGGAGAACTAGCGACACCGGGGAGCTGTTTTTT. Translated, it gives CAARRTSDTGELFF.

The chain employs TRBV2 and TRBJ1-1; D perhaps matches TRBD1 (6 bases). With 7 bases removed from V and 1 base from J, the gap between germline ends came to 16 bases. There are 15 residues in the CDR3. The germline gives CDR1 SNHLY, CDR2 FYNNEI. The CDR3 DNA follows: TGTGCCAGCACCGCCTTGGGGGCGGGGAACACTGAAGCTTTCTTT. Amino acid sequence: CASTALGAGNTEAFF.

The chain uses TRBV3-1 (or the pseudogene TRBV3-2) and TRBJ2-1, with 8 bases matching TRBD2. This CDR3 region has 16 residues. Germline assignment: CDR1 LGHDT and CDR2 YNNKEL (reference sequence). Trimming removed 6 bases from V and 6 bases from J; junction bases left unmatched: 13. This chain's CDR3 is CASSMPGLVTSNEQFF. The CDR3 nucleotides read TGTGCCAGCAGTATGCCGGGACTAGTTACGTCCAATGAGCAGTTCTTC.

The chain is built from TRBV28 and TRBJ1-2; TRBD1 matches 8 bases. CDR1 is MDHEN, CDR2 SYDVKM, per germline. This CDR3 comprises 14 residues. The junction had 5 bases not matched to a gene; V was cut back by 2 bases and J by 6 bases. CDR3 DNA: TGTGCCAGCAGTTTAGAGGACAGGGCCCATGGCTACACCTTC. It specifies CASSLEDRAHGYTF.

The gene calls are TRBV6-5 and TRBJ1-6, with a weak D call TRBD1 (6 bases). Trimming pared 7 bases from V and 5 bases from J, leaving 12 bases between. The germline CDR1 and CDR2 sequences are MNHEY and SVGAGI. The CDR3 is made up of 14 amino acids. The CDR3: CASMGHINNSPLHF. The DNA for the CDR3 is TGTGCCAGCATGGGACACATTAATAATTCACCCCTCCACTTT.

The V call is TRBV7-3, the J call TRBJ2-2; the D gene is possibly TRBD1 (6 bases). The CDR3 consists of 16 residues. CDR1 SGHTA and CDR2 FQGTGA come from the germline V gene. Between the trimmed V and J ends, which lost 0 bases and 0 bases, there was a span of 8 bases. The CDR3 DNA follows: TGTGCCAGCAGCTTAACGGCAGGGGCGAACACCGGGGAGCTGTTTTTT. The encoded protein is CASSLTAGANTGELFF.

The CDR3 DNA reads TGTGCCAGCAGCTCTTACAGGGACCCCTACGAGCAGTACTTC. Protein product: CASSSYRDPYEQYF. The rearrangement joins TRBV11-2 to TRBJ2-7; tentative D call: TRBD1 (6 bases). V was trimmed by 4 bases and J by 2 bases, leaving 12 bases between them. The CDR3 extends over 14 amino acids. CDR1 and CDR2 (germline): SGHAT, FQNNGV.

V and J are TRBV7-2 and TRBJ1-6, with no clear D. Trimming shortened V by 2 bases and J by 9 bases, and 11 bases separated the two germline ends. This CDR3 region has 14 residues. Germline values: CDR1 SGHTA, CDR2 FQGNSA. CDR3 amino acids: CASSLYPSSSPLHF. CDR3 DNA: TGTGCCAGCAGCTTATACCCGTCGAGTTCACCCCTCCACTTT.